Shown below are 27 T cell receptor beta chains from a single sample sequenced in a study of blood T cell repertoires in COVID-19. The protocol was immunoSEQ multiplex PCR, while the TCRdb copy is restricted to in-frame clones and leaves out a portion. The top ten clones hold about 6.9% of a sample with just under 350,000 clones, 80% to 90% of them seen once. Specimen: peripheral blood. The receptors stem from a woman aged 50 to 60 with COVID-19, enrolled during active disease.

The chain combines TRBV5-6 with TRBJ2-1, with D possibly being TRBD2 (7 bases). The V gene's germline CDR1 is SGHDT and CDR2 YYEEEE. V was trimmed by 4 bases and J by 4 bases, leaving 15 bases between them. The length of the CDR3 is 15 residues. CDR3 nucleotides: TGTGCCAGCAGCCTTGACGGGGGGCGTTACAATGAGCAGTTCTTC. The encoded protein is CASSLDGGRYNEQFF. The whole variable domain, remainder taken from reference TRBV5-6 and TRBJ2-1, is DAGVTQSPTHLIKTRGQQVTLRCSPKSGHDTVSWYQQALGQGPQFIFQYYEEEERQRGNFPDRFSGHQFPNYSSELNVNALLLGDSALYLCASSLDGGRYNEQFFGPGTRLTVL.

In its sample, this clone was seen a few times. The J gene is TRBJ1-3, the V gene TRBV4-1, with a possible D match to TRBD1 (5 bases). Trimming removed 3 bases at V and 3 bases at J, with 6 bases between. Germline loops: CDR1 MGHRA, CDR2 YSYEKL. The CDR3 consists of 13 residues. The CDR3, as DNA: TGCGCCAGCAGCCAGACAGTTGGAAACACCATATATTTT. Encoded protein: CASSQTVGNTIYF.

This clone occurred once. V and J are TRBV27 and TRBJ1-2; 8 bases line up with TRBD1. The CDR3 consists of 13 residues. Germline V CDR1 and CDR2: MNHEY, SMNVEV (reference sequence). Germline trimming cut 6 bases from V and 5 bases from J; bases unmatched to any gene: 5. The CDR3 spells CASRSQGAYGYTF. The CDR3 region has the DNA TGTGCCAGCAGATCTCAGGGGGCTTATGGCTACACCTTC.

The CDR3: CASSALTSGQETQYF. CDR3 DNA: TGTGCCAGCAGCGCACTGACTAGCGGTCAAGAGACCCAGTACTTC. The J gene is TRBJ2-5, the V gene TRBV7-9; 9 bases are shared with TRBD2. Unmatched junction bases numbered 6, after V lost 5 bases and J lost 2 bases. Per germline, CDR1 SEHNR and CDR2 FQNEAQ (reference sequence). This CDR3 region has 15 residues.

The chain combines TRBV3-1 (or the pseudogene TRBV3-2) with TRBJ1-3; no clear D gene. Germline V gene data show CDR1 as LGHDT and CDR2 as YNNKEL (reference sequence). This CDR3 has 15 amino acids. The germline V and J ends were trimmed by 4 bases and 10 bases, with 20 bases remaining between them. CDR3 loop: CASSLTLGDRNTIYF. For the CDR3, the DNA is TGTGCCAGCAGCCTAACCCTCGGAGACCGTAATACCATATATTTT.

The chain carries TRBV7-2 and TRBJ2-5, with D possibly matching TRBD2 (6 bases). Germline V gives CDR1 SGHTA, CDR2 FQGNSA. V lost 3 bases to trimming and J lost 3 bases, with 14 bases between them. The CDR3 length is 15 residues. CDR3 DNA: TGTGCCAGCAGCTTTTCCGGTAGGAGGGAAGAGACCCAGTACTTC. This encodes CASSFSGRREETQYF.

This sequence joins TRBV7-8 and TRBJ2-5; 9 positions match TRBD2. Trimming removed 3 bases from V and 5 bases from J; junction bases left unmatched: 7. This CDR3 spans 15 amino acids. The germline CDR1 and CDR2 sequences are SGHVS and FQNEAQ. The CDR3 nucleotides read TGTGCCAGCAGCTTTCTTAGCGGGAGCCCCGAGACCCAGTACTTC. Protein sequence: CASSFLSGSPETQYF.

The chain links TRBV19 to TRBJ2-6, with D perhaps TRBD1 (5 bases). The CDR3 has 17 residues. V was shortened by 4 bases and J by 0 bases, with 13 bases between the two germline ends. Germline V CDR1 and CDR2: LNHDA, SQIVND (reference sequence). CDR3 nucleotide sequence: TGTGCCAGTAGTAGGGCAGGGCCTTTCTCTGGGGCCAACGTCCTGACTTTC. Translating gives CASSRAGPFSGANVLTF.

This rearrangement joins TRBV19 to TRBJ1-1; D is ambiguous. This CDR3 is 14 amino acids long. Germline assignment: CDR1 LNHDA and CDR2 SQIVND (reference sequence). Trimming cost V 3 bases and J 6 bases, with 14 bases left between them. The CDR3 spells CASSIPPGLAEAFF. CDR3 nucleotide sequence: TGTGCCAGTAGTATCCCCCCCGGGTTAGCTGAAGCTTTCTTT.

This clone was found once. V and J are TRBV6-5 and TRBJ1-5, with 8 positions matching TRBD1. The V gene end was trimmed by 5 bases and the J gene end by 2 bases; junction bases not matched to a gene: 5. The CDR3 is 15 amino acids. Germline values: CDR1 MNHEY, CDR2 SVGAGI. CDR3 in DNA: TGTGCCAGCAGTCGCGGGGGACAGGGCAATCAGCCCCAGCATTTT. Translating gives CASSRGGQGNQPQHF.

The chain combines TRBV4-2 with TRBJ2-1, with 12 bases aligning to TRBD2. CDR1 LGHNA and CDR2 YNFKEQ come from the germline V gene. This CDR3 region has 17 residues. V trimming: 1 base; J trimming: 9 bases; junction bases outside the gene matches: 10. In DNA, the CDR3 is TGTGCCAGCAGCCAAGTTTCTAGCGGGAGGGCCTTTGGTGAGCAGTTCTTC. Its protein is CASSQVSSGRAFGEQFF.

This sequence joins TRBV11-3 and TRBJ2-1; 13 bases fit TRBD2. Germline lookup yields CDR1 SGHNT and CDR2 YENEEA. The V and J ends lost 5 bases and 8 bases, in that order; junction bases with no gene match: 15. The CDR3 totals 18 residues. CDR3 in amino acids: CASSPNSPTSGRTHEQFF. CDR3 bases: TGTGCCAGCAGCCCAAACTCCCCGACTAGCGGGAGGACCCATGAGCAGTTCTTC.

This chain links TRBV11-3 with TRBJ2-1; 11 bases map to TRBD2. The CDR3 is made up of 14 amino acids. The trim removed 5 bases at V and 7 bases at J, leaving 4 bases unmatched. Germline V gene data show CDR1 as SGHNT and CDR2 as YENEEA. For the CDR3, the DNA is TGTGCCAGCAGCCTAGCGGGAGGTTTGAATGAGCAGTTCTTC. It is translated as CASSLAGGLNEQFF.

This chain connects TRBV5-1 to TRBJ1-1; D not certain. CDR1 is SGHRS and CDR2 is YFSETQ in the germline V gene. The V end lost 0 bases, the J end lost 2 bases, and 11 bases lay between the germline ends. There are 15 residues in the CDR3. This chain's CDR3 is CASSLGGQLNTEAFF. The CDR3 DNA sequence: TGCGCCAGCAGCTTGGGAGGGCAGCTAAACACTGAAGCTTTCTTT.

The CDR3 DNA is TGTGCCAGCCATCGGGACAGGTGGGGCAATGAGCAGTTCTTC. Protein: CASHRDRWGNEQFF. The chain carries TRBV28 and TRBJ2-1, with 8 bases matching TRBD1. CDR3 size: 14 residues. After removal of 8 bases from V and 6 bases from J, the junction contained 9 bases not matched to a gene. Germline assignment: CDR1 MDHEN and CDR2 SYDVKM.

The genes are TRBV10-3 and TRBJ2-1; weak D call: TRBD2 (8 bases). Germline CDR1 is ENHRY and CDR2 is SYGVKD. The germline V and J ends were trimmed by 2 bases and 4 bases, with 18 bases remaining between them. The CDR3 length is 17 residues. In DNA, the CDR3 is TGTGCCATCAGTGAGCAACGCCGGGAGGGGGCTTACAATGAGCAGTTCTTC. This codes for CAISEQRREGAYNEQFF.

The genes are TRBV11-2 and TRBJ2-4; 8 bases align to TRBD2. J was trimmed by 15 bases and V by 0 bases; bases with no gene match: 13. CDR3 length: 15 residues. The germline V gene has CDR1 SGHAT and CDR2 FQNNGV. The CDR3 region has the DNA TGTGCCAGCAGCTTAGACCTCTTGCGGGGGGTCGAGACGTACTTC. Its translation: CASSLDLLRGVETYF.

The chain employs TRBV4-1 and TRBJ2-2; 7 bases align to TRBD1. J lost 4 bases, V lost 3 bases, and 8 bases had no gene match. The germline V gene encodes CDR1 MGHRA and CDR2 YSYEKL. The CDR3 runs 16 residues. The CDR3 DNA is TGCGCCAGCAGCCAGATACAGGGGATGGCCACCGGGGAGCTGTTTTTT. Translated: CASSQIQGMATGELFF.

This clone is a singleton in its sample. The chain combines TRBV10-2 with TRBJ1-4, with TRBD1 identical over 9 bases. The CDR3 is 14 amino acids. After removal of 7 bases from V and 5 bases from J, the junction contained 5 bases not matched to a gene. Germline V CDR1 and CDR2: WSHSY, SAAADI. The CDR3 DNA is TGCGCCAGCACCCTAGGACAGGGGAATGAAAAACTGTTTTTT. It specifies CASTLGQGNEKLFF.

The CDR3 here is CASSQDRGAQETQYF. CDR3 nucleotide sequence: TGCGCCAGCAGCCAAGATCGGGGAGCACAAGAGACCCAGTACTTC. J is TRBJ2-5 and V is TRBV4-1; the D gene is possibly TRBD2 (5 bases). The V end lost 0 bases, the J end lost 2 bases, and 10 bases lay between the germline ends. Germline assignment: CDR1 MGHRA and CDR2 YSYEKL. The CDR3 spans 15 residues.

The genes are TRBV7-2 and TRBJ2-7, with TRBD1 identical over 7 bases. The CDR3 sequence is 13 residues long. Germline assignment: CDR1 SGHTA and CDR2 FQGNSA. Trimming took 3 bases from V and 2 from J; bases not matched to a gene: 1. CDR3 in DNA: TGTGCCAGCAGCTTTGACAGGGCCTACGAGCAGTACTTC. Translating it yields CASSFDRAYEQYF.

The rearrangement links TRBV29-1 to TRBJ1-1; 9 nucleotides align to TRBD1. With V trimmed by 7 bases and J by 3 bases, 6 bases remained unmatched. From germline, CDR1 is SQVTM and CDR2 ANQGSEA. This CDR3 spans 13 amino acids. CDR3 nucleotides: TGCAGCGCCTCTGGACAGGGGTACACTGAAGCTTTCTTT. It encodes CSASGQGYTEAFF.

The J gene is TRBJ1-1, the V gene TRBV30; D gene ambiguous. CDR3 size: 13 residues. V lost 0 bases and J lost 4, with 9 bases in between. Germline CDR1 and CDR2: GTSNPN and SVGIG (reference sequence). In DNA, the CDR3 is TGTGCCTGGAGTGTACTGGAGGGCACTGAAGCTTTCTTT. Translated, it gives CAWSVLEGTEAFF.

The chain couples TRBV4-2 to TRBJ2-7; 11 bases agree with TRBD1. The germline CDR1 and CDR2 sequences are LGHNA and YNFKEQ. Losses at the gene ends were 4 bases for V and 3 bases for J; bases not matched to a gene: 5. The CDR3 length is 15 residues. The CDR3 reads CASSPQGQGGYEQYF. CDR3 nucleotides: TGTGCCAGCAGCCCCCAGGGACAGGGGGGCTACGAGCAGTACTTC.

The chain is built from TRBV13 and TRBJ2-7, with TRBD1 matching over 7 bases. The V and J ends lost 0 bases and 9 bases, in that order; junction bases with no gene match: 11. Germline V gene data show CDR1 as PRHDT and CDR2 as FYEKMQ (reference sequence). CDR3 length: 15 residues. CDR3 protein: CASSLGLKGQSGQYF. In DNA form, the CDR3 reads TGTGCCAGCAGCTTAGGCCTAAAGGGACAGTCGGGGCAGTACTTC.

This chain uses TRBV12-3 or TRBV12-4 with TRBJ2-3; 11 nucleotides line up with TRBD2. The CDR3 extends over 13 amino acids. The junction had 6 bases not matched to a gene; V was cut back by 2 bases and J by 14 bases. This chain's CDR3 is CASSLSGTSGPYF. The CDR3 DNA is TGTGCCAGCAGTTTATCCGGGACTAGCGGCCCGTATTTT.

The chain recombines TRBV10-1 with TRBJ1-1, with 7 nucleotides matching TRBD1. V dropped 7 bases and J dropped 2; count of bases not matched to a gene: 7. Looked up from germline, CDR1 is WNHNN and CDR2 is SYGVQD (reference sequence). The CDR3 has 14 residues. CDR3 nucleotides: TGCGCCAGCAATACGGGACAGATTAACACTGAAGCTTTCTTT. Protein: CASNTGQINTEAFF.